The clone carrying this TCR beta chain was seen a single time. The entry originates in a study of blood T cell repertoires in COVID-19. Across the whole study: COVID-19 samples collected from the United States, Italy and Spain covered acute and convalescent phases. Sources were T cells, B-cell-depleted T cells, or PBMCs; the material itself was cDNA or gDNA.

The CDR3 loop spans 15 amino acids. Per germline, CDR1 SGHAT and CDR2 FQNNGV. V was cut by 5 bases and J by 5 bases, with 17 bases left in between. While infection was still active, Seattle patients were enrolled and then followed longitudinally. The authors' processing: By means of reference gene primer amplification, nucleated cell counts were estimated. Only in-frame clones appear in the TCRdb table, and some are missing; sequencing was by immunoSEQ multiplex PCR. V, J and clone size reflect that table, while D and trimming were determined from the DNA. The sample shows roughly 150,000 clones, 85% of them seen only once.

This receptor was obtained from a woman aged 80 or older with COVID-19, enrolled during active disease. Source material: peripheral blood. V and J are TRBV11-2 and TRBJ2-3, with D unresolved. CDR3 in amino acids: CASSPRGLTIDTQYF. The DNA for the CDR3 is TGTGCCAGCAGCCCGCGCGGCCTCACGATAGATACGCAGTATTTT.